The 5 T cell receptor beta chains listed next were all sequenced from one sample in a study of T cells in Graves' hyperthyroidism and ophthalmopathy. TCR beta CDR3 region amplification was performed from RNA transcripts. TCR CDR3 underwent first-round RT-PCR with the HTBI primer set. One entry per CDR3 protein, called by TCRdb with MiXCR from the multiplex PCR reads. This sample yields 400,000 to 550,000 distinct CDR3 sequences, of which about 24% are seen a single time; about 11% belongs to the top ten. What was sequenced was blood. Receptors originate from a woman between 25 and 40 years old with Graves' ophthalmopathy.

The table lists this clonotype with many counts. The CDR3 protein is CSARGSGTEAFF. The CDR3 DNA follows: TGCAGTGCTCGGGGCAGTGGCACTGAAGCTTTCTTT. This chain joins TRBV20-1 and TRBJ1-1, with D maybe TRBD1 (5 bases). Germline values: CDR1 DFQATT, CDR2 SNEGSKA (reference sequence). Trimming took 5 bases from V and 4 from J, leaving 11 bases between them. The CDR3 is 12 residues long.

This clonotype was observed at least ten times. V gene TRBV4-2 combines with J gene TRBJ1-1; TRBD1 matches 11 bases. CDR1 and CDR2 (germline): LGHNA, YNFKEQ. CDR3 length: 17 amino acids. The V and J ends lost 0 bases and 4 bases, in that order; junction bases with no gene match: 7. In DNA form, the CDR3 reads TGTGCCAGCAGCCAAGAATGGACAGGGGGCACAGGCACTGAAGCTTTCTTT. It encodes CASSQEWTGGTGTEAFF.

This clonotype occurred many times. This sequence joins TRBV19 and TRBJ1-1; D remains ambiguous. Trimming pared 7 bases from V and 0 bases from J, leaving 12 bases between. The CDR3 is 14 amino acids. Looked up from germline, CDR1 is LNHDA and CDR2 is SQIVND (reference sequence). CDR3 residues: CASIRTAMNTEAFF. The CDR3, as DNA: TGTGCCAGTATTAGGACGGCCATGAACACTGAAGCTTTCTTT.

This clonotype came up many times. The chain is built from TRBV24-1 and TRBJ1-1; D gene uncertain. The germline CDR1 and CDR2 sequences are KGHDR and SFDVKD. The CDR3 length is 15 residues. Between the trimmed V and J ends, which lost 2 bases and 1 base, there was a span of 10 bases. The CDR3 DNA follows: TGTGCCACCAGTGATTCCCGGGTCGGGAACACTGAAGCTTTCTTT. It encodes CATSDSRVGNTEAFF.

This chain joins TRBV6-1 and TRBJ1-1, with D perhaps TRBD1 (5 bases). This CDR3 spans 14 amino acids. CDR1 and CDR2 from the germline V gene are MNHNS and SASEGT. V was pared by 3 bases and J by 1 base, with 9 bases between. The CDR3 here is CASSEWTQNTEAFF. In nucleotides, the CDR3 is TGTGCCAGCAGTGAGTGGACACAGAACACTGAAGCTTTCTTT.